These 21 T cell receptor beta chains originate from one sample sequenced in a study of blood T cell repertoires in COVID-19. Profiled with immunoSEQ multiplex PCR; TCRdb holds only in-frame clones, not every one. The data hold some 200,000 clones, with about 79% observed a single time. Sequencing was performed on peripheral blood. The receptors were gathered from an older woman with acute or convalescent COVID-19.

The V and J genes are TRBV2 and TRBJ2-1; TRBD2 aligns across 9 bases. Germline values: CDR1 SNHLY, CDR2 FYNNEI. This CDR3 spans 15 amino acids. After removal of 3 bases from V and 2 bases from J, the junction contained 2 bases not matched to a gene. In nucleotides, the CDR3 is TGTGCCAGCAGTGACCTAGCGGGACCCTACAATGAGCAGTTCTTC. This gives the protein CASSDLAGPYNEQFF.

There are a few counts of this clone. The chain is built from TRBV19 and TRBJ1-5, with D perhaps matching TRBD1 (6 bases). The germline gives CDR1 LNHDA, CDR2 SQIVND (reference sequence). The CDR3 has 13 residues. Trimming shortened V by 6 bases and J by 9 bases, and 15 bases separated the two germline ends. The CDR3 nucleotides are TGTGCCAGTAGGTCACAGGGCTCGGGGCCCCAGCATTTT. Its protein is CASRSQGSGPQHF. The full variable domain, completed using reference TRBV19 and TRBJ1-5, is DGGITQSPKYLFRKEGQNVTLSCEQNLNHDAMYWYRQDPGQGLRLIYYSQIVNDFQKGDIAEGYSVSREKKESFPLTVTSAQKNPTAFYLCASRSQGSGPQHFGDGTRLSIL.

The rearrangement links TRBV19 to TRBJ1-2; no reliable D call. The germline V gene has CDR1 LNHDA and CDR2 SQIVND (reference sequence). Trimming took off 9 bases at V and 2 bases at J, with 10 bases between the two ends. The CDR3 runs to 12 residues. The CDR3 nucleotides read TGTGCCAGCAAACCAGCGAACTATGGCTACACCTTC. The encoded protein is CASKPANYGYTF.

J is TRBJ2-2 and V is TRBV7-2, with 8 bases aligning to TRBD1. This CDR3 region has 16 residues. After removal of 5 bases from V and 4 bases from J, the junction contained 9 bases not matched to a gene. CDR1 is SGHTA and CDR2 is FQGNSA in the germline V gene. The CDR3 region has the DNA TGTGCCAGCAGCGCCCTGGGGACAGGAAGCACCGGGGAGCTGTTTTTT. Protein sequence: CASSALGTGSTGELFF.

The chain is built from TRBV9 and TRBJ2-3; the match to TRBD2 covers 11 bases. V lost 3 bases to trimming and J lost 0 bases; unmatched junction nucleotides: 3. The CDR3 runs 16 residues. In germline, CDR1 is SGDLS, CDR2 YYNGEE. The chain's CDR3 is CASSALAGGSTDTQYF. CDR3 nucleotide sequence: TGTGCCAGCAGCGCCTTAGCGGGAGGGAGCACAGATACGCAGTATTTT.

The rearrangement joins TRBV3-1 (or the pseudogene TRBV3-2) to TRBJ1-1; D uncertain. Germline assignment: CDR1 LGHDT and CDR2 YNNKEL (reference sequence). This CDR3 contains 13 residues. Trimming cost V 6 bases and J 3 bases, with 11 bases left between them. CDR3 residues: CASSTTRDTEAFF. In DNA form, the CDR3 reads TGTGCCAGCAGTACAACACGGGACACTGAAGCTTTCTTT.

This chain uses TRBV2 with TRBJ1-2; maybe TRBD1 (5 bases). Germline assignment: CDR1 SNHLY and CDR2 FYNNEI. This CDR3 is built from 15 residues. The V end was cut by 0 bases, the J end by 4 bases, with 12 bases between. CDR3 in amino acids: CASSEAQAGLYGYTF. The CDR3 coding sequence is TGTGCCAGCAGTGAAGCGCAGGCAGGGCTCTATGGCTACACCTTC.

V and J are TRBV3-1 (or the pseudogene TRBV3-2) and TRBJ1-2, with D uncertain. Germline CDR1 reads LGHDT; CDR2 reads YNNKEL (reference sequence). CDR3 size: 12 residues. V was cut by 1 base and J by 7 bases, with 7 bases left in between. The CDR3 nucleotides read TGTGCCAGCAGCCAAGCGCTCGGTGGCTACACCTTC. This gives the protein CASSQALGGYTF.

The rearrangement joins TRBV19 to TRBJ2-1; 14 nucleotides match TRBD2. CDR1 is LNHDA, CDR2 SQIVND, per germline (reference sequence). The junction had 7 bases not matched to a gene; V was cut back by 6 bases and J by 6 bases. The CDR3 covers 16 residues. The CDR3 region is CASRTSGRARGNEQFF. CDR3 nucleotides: TGTGCCAGTAGGACTAGCGGGAGGGCCCGTGGCAATGAGCAGTTCTTC.

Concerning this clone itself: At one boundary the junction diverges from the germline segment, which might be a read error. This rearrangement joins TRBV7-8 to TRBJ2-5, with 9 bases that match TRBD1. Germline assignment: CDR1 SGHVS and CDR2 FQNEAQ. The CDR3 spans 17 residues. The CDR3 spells CASTLRLGTGTGETQYF. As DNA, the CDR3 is TGTGCCAGCACCTTACGATTGGGGACAGGGACTGGTGAGACCCAGTACTTC.

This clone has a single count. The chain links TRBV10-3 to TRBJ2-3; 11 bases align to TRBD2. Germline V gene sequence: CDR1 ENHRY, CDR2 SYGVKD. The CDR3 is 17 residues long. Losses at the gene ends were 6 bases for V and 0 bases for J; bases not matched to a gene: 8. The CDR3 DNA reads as TGTGCCATCAGCCTAGCACTAGCGGGAGTGAGCACAGATACGCAGTATTTT. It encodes CAISLALAGVSTDTQYF.

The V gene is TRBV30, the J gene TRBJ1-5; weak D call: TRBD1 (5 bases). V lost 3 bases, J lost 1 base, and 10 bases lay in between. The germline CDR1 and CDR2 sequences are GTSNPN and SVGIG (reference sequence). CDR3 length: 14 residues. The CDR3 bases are TGTGCCTGGAGAGGGGCAGGGAGCAATCAGCCCCAGCATTTT. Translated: CAWRGAGSNQPQHF. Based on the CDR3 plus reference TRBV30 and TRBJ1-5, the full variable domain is SQTIHQWPATLVQPVGSPLSLECTVEGTSNPNLYWYRQAAGRGLQLLFYSVGIGQISSEVPQNLSASRPQDRQFILSSKKLLLSDSGFYLCAWRGAGSNQPQHFGDGTRLSIL.

The chain's CDR3 is CASSSLLLAGVGNEQFF. The CDR3 DNA reads as TGTGCCAGCAGCTCACTCCTACTAGCGGGAGTGGGCAATGAGCAGTTCTTC. The V and J genes are TRBV3-1 (or the pseudogene TRBV3-2) and TRBJ2-1; 11 bases fit TRBD2. The ends lost 5 bases at V and 6 bases at J; junction bases unmatched: 12. This CDR3 has 17 amino acids. Germline loops: CDR1 LGHDT, CDR2 YNNKEL (reference sequence).

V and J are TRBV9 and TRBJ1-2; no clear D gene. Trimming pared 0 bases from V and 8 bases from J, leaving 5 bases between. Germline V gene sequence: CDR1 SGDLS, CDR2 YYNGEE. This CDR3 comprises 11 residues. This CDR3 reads CASSVGEGYTF. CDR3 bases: TGTGCCAGCAGCGTAGGGGAGGGCTACACCTTC.

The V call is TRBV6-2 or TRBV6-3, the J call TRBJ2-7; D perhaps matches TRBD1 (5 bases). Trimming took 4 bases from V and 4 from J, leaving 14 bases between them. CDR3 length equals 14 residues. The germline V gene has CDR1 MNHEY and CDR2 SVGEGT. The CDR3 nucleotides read TGTGCCAGCAGTTCGACCGACAGACCGTACGAGCAGTACTTC. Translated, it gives CASSSTDRPYEQYF.

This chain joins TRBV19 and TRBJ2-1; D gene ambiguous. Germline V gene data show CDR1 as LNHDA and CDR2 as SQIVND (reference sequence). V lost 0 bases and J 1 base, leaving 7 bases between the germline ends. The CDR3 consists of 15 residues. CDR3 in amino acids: CASSIEGGSYNEQFF. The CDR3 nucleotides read TGTGCCAGTAGTATAGAAGGCGGATCCTACAATGAGCAGTTCTTC.

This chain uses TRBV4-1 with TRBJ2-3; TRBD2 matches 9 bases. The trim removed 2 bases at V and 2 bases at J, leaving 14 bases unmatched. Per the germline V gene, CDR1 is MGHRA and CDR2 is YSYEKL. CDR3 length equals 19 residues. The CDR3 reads CASSQSTLSLAGLTDTQYF. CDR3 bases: TGCGCCAGCAGCCAAAGCACCCTCTCCCTAGCGGGACTCACAGATACGCAGTATTTT.

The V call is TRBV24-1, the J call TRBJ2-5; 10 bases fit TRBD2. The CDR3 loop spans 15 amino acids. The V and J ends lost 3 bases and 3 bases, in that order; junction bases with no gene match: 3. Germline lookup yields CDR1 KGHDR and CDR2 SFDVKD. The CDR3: CATSDASGGKETQYF. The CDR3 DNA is TGTGCCACCAGTGATGCTAGCGGGGGAAAAGAGACCCAGTACTTC.

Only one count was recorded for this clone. The CDR3 nucleotides are TGCAGTGCTAGCCTGGGGGCCGGCGCTTTCTTT. Translating it yields CSASLGAGAFF. The chain recombines TRBV20-1 with TRBJ1-1, with D perhaps TRBD1 (6 bases). The V end lost 3 bases, the J end lost 11 bases, and 13 bases lay between the germline ends. The germline V gene has CDR1 DFQATT and CDR2 SNEGSKA (reference sequence). There are 11 residues in the CDR3.

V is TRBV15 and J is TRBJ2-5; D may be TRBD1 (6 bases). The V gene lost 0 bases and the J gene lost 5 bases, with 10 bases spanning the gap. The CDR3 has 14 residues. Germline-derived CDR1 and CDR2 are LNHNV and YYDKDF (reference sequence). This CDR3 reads CATSRDGQSETQYF. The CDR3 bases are TGTGCCACCAGCAGAGATGGACAGTCGGAGACCCAGTACTTC.

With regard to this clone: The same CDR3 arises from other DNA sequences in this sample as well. In DNA, the CDR3 is TGTGCCACCAGTTCAGGTTTAACCGATCAGCCCCAGCATTTT. Protein: CATSSGLTDQPQHF. V usage is TRBV24-1 and J usage is TRBJ1-5; D remains ambiguous. Germline CDR1 and CDR2: KGHDR and SFDVKD. The CDR3 runs 14 residues. V lost 6 bases and J 5 bases, leaving 13 bases between the germline ends.